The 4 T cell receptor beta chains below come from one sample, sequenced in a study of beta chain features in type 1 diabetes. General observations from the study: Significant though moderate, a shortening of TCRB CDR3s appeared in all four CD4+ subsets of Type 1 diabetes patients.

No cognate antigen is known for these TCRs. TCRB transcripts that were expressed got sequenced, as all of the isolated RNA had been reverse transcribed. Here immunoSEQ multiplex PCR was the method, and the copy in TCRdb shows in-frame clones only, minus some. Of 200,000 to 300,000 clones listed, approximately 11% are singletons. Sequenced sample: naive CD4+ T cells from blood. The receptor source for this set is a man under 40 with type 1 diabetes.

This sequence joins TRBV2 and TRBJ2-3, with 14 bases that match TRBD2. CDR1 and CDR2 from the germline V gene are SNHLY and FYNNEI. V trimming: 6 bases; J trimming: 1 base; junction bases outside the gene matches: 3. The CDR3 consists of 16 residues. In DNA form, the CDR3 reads TGTGCCAGCAGGAGGGGACTAGCGGGGGGCACAGATACGCAGTATTTT. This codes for CASRRGLAGGTDTQYF.

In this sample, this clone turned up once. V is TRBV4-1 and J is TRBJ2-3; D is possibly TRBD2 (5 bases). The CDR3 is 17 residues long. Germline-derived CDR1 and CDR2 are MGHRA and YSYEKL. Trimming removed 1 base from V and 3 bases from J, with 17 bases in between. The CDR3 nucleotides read TGCGCCAGCAGCCAAGTGGTGGGCCGAAGGAGGACAGATACGCAGTATTTT. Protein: CASSQVVGRRRTDTQYF.

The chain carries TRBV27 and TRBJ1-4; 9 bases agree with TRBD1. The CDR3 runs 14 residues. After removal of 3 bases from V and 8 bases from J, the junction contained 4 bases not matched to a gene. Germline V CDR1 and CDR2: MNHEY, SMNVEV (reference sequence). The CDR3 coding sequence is TGTGCCAGCAGTTTTTTCGGGACAGGGGAAAAACTGTTTTTT. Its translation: CASSFFGTGEKLFF. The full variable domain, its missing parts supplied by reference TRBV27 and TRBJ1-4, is EAQVTQNPRYLITVTGKKLTVTCSQNMNHEYMSWYRQDPGLGLRQIYYSMNVEVTDKGDVPEGYKVSRKEKRNFPLILESPSPNQTSLYFCASSFFGTGEKLFFGSGTQLSVL.

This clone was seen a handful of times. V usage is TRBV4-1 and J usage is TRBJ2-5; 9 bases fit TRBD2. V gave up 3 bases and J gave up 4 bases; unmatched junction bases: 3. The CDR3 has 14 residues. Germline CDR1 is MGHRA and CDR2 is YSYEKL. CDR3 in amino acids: CASSQLAGLETQYF. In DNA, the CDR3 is TGCGCCAGCAGCCAGCTAGCGGGGTTAGAGACCCAGTACTTC.